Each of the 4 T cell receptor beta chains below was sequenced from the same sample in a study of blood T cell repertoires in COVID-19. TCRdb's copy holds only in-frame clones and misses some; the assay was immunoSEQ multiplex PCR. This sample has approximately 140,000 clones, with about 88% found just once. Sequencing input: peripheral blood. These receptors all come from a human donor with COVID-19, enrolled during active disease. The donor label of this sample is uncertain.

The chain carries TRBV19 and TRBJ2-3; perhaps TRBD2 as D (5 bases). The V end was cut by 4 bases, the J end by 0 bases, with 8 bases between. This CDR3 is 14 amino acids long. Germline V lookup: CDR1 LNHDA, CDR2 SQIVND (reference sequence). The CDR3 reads CASSRAASTDTQYF. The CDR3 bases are TGTGCCAGTAGTAGAGCGGCCAGCACAGATACGCAGTATTTT. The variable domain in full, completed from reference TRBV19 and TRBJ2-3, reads DGGITQSPKYLFRKEGQNVTLSCEQNLNHDAMYWYRQDPGQGLRLIYYSQIVNDFQKGDIAEGYSVSREKKESFPLTVTSAQKNPTAFYLCASSRAASTDTQYFGPGTRLTVL.

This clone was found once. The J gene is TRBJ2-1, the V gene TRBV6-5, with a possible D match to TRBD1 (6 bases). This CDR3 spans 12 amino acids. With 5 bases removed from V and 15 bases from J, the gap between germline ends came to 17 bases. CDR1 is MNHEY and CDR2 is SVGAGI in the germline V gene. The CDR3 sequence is CASSTGSPARFF. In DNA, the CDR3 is TGTGCCAGCAGTACAGGGTCCCCGGCTCGGTTCTTC.

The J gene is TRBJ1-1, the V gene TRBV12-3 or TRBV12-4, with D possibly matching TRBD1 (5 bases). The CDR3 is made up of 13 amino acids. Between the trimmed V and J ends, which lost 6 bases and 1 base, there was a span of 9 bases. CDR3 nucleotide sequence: TGTGCCAGCAGCCGACAGTCGAACACTGAAGCTTTCTTT. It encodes CASSRQSNTEAFF.

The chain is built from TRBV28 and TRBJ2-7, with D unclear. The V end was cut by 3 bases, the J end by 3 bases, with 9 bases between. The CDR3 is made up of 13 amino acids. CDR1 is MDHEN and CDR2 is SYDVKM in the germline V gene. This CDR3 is CASSLLRDYEQYF. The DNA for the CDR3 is TGTGCCAGCAGTTTGCTGAGAGACTACGAGCAGTACTTC. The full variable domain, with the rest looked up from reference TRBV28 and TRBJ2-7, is DVKVTQSSRYLVKRTGEKVFLECVQDMDHENMFWYRQDPGLGLRLIYFSYDVKMKEKGDIPEGYSVSREKKERFSLILESASTNQTSMYLCASSLLRDYEQYFGPGTRLTVT.